This T cell receptor (beta chain) is drawn from a study of Ad26.COV2.S vaccination and SARS-CoV-2 variants. Trimming stripped 4 bases from V and 3 bases from J, with 13 bases between. The CDR3 consists of 14 residues. Germline CDR1 is SNHLY and CDR2 is FYNNEI. The repertoire was sequenced with immunoSEQ multiplex PCR; TCRdb's copy has only in-frame clones and lacks some. The sample has about 680,000 clones, roughly 90% seen once. The treatment is: roughly 18 received Ad26.COV2.S at low or high dose, single or two shots; about five received placebo; per-sample allocation not given. Day 63 after the first injection of vaccine or placebo was the sampling time.

The clonotype comes from a person aged 18-60 years who received the Ad26.COV2.S COVID-19 vaccine or a placebo. Sequencing was performed on peripheral blood, taken in a trial of Ad26.COV2.S vaccine versus placebo. V and J are TRBV2 and TRBJ2-7; a weak D match, TRBD1 (6 bases). CDR3 nucleotides: TGTGCCAGCAGTGCATCCGGGGACATCTACGAGCAGTACTTC. Residues: CASSASGDIYEQYF.